One sample yielded the 16 T cell receptor beta chains listed below, sequenced in a study of PD-1 blockade in classical Hodgkin lymphoma. As for time point: cycle 4 day 1 (C4D1), after five to seven weeks of nivolumab. Patients all relapsed after autologous stem cell transplantation, and there was variation in brentuximab vedotin exposure. Out of thawed PBMCs, magnetic negative selection purified CD4+ T cells. Data came from immunoSEQ multiplex PCR; TCRdb stores just in-frame clones and leaves some out. The sample has some 30,000 clones, about 80% seen once. The sample here was CD4+ T cells from blood, taken before the fourth cycle of nivolumab. Every receptor here comes from a human donor with classical Hodgkin lymphoma.

The chain recombines TRBV4-2 with TRBJ2-3; 12 positions agree with TRBD2. Trimming at V came to 4 bases and at J to 5 bases, leaving 7 bases not matched to a gene. Germline loops: CDR1 LGHNA, CDR2 YNFKEQ. This CDR3 spans 16 amino acids. The CDR3 bases are TGTGCCAGCAGCCCTGGACTAGCGGGGTTTATAGATACGCAGTATTTT. Translation: CASSPGLAGFIDTQYF.

The chain employs TRBV7-6 and TRBJ2-2; D perhaps matches TRBD1 (7 bases). CDR3 length: 15 amino acids. Germline CDR1 reads SGHVS; CDR2 reads FNYEAQ. V was clipped by 5 bases and J by 4 bases, with 14 bases between them. The CDR3 sequence: CASSNDRDSTGELFF. The CDR3 region has the DNA TGTGCCAGCAGCAACGACAGGGACTCCACCGGGGAGCTGTTTTTT.

This chain joins TRBV30 and TRBJ2-1, with D possibly matching TRBD2 (5 bases). This CDR3 contains 12 residues. Germline V gene data show CDR1 as GTSNPN and CDR2 as SVGIG (reference sequence). Trimming took off 0 bases at V and 9 bases at J, with 9 bases between the two ends. The CDR3 sequence: CAWSVLAGEQFF. DNA for the CDR3: TGTGCCTGGAGTGTACTGGCGGGTGAGCAGTTCTTC.

This clone occurred a few times. The chain couples TRBV7-9 to TRBJ1-2, with a possible D match to TRBD1 (6 bases). Trimming took 6 bases from V and 0 from J, leaving 8 bases between them. CDR3 size: 13 residues. Germline CDR1 reads SEHNR; CDR2 reads FQNEAQ (reference sequence). CDR3 protein: CASRNRANYGYTF. The CDR3 DNA reads TGTGCCAGCAGAAACAGGGCTAACTATGGCTACACCTTC.

The J gene is TRBJ1-2, the V gene TRBV6-6; D possibly corresponds to TRBD1 (5 bases). V was pared by 4 bases and J by 4 bases, with 16 bases between. This CDR3 region has 15 residues. Germline assignment: CDR1 MNHNY and CDR2 SVGAGI (reference sequence). Written as DNA, the CDR3 is TGTGCCAGCAGTTGGGGGGATTCTTTATCCTATGGCTACACCTTC. Protein: CASSWGDSLSYGYTF.

The V gene is TRBV10-1, the J gene TRBJ1-5; TRBD1 matches at 7 bases. V lost 6 bases, J lost 1 base, and 6 bases stayed unmatched. There are 15 residues in the CDR3. CDR1 is WNHNN and CDR2 is SYGVQD in the germline V gene (reference sequence). CDR3 nucleotides: TGCGCCAGCAGCAACGACAGGGACAGCAATCAGCCCCAGCATTTT. This translates into CASSNDRDSNQPQHF.

V and J are TRBV20-1 and TRBJ1-1; D is possibly TRBD1 (5 bases). CDR1 DFQATT and CDR2 SNEGSKA come from the germline V gene (reference sequence). The CDR3 sequence is 11 residues long. Trimming took 6 bases from V and 8 from J, leaving 13 bases between them. The CDR3 spells CSADRQPEAFF. The DNA of the CDR3 is TGCAGTGCCGACCGACAGCCCGAAGCTTTCTTT.

The chain is built from TRBV6-5 and TRBJ2-1; TRBD1 matches at 10 bases. Germline lookup yields CDR1 MNHEY and CDR2 SVGAGI. The CDR3 runs to 15 residues. V shed 4 bases, J shed 4 bases, and the junction held 4 bases outside the gene matches. For the CDR3, the DNA is TGTGCCAGCAGTTCCGGACAGGGGGGGTACAATGAGCAGTTCTTC. Its protein product is CASSSGQGGYNEQFF.

This clone was detected once. CDR3 nucleotides: TGTGCCAGCAGTTCGATAGCTAGCGGGGGGGCTGGGAGGCAAACCCAGTACTTC. Translated: CASSSIASGGAGRQTQYF. The chain recombines TRBV27 with TRBJ2-5; 12 bases are a match to TRBD2. The germline CDR1 and CDR2 sequences are MNHEY and SMNVEV (reference sequence). After removal of 4 bases from V and 8 bases from J, the junction contained 17 bases not matched to a gene. This CDR3 comprises 18 residues.

CDR3 region: CASSQEGIQVADSPLHF. The DNA for the CDR3 is TGTGCCAGCAGCCAAGAAGGGATACAGGTAGCGGATTCACCCCTCCACTTT. The rearrangement uses TRBV4-2 and TRBJ1-6; a possible D gene is TRBD1 (5 bases). The CDR3 runs to 17 residues. The V gene's germline CDR1 is LGHNA and CDR2 YNFKEQ. Trimming cost V 0 bases and J 8 bases, with 17 bases left between them.

The table lists this clone with a few counts. V usage is TRBV18 and J usage is TRBJ1-1; no clear D gene. The V and J ends lost 2 bases and 11 bases respectively, with 12 bases between them. Germline V gene sequence: CDR1 KGHSH, CDR2 LQKENI. CDR3 length equals 12 residues. CDR3 coding DNA: TGTGCCAGCTCACCAGGCGGGGAAGGGGCTTTCTTT. Its translation is CASSPGGEGAFF.

In this sample, this clone turned up once. This chain links TRBV5-1 with TRBJ2-1; TRBD1 matches at 11 bases. The CDR3 runs to 14 residues. V was clipped by 4 bases and J by 8 bases; unmatched bases: 5. Germline CDR1 SGHRS, CDR2 YFSETQ. The CDR3 loop is CASSPGTGGYEQFF. CDR3 nucleotide sequence: TGCGCCAGCAGCCCCGGGACAGGGGGATATGAGCAGTTCTTC.

This clone occurred a few times. The rearrangement joins TRBV11-2 to TRBJ2-7; 9 bases map to TRBD2. This CDR3 is built from 15 residues. V shed 4 bases, J shed 2 bases, and the junction held 6 bases outside the gene matches. Germline CDR1 and CDR2: SGHAT and FQNNGV. The chain's CDR3 is CASSSLAGKPYEQYF. The CDR3 nucleotides read TGTGCCAGCAGCTCACTAGCGGGTAAACCCTACGAGCAGTACTTC.

The rearrangement joins TRBV5-1 to TRBJ1-4; D unresolved. Germline CDR1 is SGHRS and CDR2 is YFSETQ. The length of the CDR3 is 15 residues. V was trimmed by 0 bases and J by 8 bases, leaving 14 bases between them. The CDR3, as DNA: TGCGCCAGCAGCTTGGGTTTGAGGGAGGACGAAAAACTGTTTTTT. Translation gives CASSLGLREDEKLFF.

The J gene is TRBJ2-2, the V gene TRBV9, with D possibly matching TRBD2 (5 bases). CDR1 is SGDLS, CDR2 YYNGEE, per germline. CDR3 length equals 14 residues. V shed 0 bases and J shed 5 bases, with 8 bases lying between them. Written as DNA, the CDR3 is TGTGCCAGCAGCGTAGATCCGGGAACCGGGGAGCTGTTTTTT. Its translation: CASSVDPGTGELFF.

The chain employs TRBV6-5 and TRBJ1-5; weak D call: TRBD1 (5 bases). Germline loops: CDR1 MNHEY, CDR2 SVGAGI. The CDR3 runs 14 residues. Trimming removed 2 bases from V and 2 bases from J, with 7 bases in between. CDR3 amino acids: CASSYAGRNQPQHF. CDR3 DNA: TGTGCCAGCAGTTACGCAGGGCGCAATCAGCCCCAGCATTTT.